This T cell receptor beta chain derives from a study of blood T cell repertoires in COVID-19. Turning to the study itself: Both acute and convalescent COVID-19 samples were obtained from the United States, Italy and Spain.

Germline assignment: CDR1 ENHRY and CDR2 SYGVKD. The trim removed 3 bases at V and 5 bases at J, leaving 5 bases unmatched. The length of the CDR3 is 15 residues. Under the authors' procedure: It was from reference gene primer amplification that nucleated cell counts were estimated. The table came from immunoSEQ multiplex PCR; TCRdb's copy has only in-frame clones and leaves some out. The V and J calls and clone size come from that table; D and trimming were worked out from the DNA. The data show about 340,000 clones, with 92% seen just once and around 18% held by the top ten. The sample comprised PBMCs or T cells enriched from blood (not recorded which). V and J are TRBV10-3 and TRBJ2-2; TRBD2 matches 8 bases. The source of this sequence is a woman under 40 who had recovered from COVID-19. For the CDR3, the DNA is TGTGCCATCAGTGATTCAGCGGGGGCGACCGGGGAGCTGTTTTTT. Translation gives CAISDSAGATGELFF.